The 23 T cell receptor beta chains below were found in one sample sequenced in a study of shared clonotypes between healthy human individuals. TCRdb's table, derived via immunoSEQ multiplex PCR, lists solely in-frame clones and lacks some. This sample has 400,000 to 600,000 clones; roughly 95% occur once, and the top ten carry approximately 0.067%. Sequenced input: naive CD4+ T cells sorted from blood. Subset noted: CD45RA+ positively selected. The receptors were gathered from a woman aged 30 to 39 in good health.

The chain joins TRBV2 to TRBJ2-3; D uncertain. Trimming removed 0 bases from V and 1 base from J, with 11 bases in between. Germline loops: CDR1 SNHLY, CDR2 FYNNEI. The CDR3 has 16 residues. CDR3 sequence (DNA): TGTGCCAGCAGTGAAGCGGTTATTGGGGGCACAGATACGCAGTATTTT. It translates to CASSEAVIGGTDTQYF.

V usage is TRBV27 and J usage is TRBJ2-7; D may be TRBD1 (5 bases). V was shortened by 0 bases and J by 0 bases, with 15 bases between the two germline ends. This CDR3 has 17 residues. Germline values: CDR1 MNHEY, CDR2 SMNVEV (reference sequence). The CDR3: CASSLSSGRKSSYEQYF. The CDR3 DNA sequence: TGTGCCAGCAGTTTATCGTCAGGGCGTAAGAGCTCCTACGAGCAGTACTTC.

The chain uses TRBV5-1 and TRBJ2-2; 9 nucleotides agree with TRBD1. After removal of 8 bases from V and 6 bases from J, the junction contained 14 bases not matched to a gene. CDR1 and CDR2 from the germline V gene are SGHRS and YFSETQ. CDR3 length: 16 residues. The CDR3 region has the DNA TGCGCCAGTACGATTGGACAGGGGAGATCCGCCGGGGAGCTGTTTTTT. Protein sequence: CASTIGQGRSAGELFF.

With regard to this clone: This sample includes further DNA sequences coding for the same CDR3. The chain employs TRBV29-1 and TRBJ1-1; D unresolved. The CDR3 totals 13 residues. CDR1 is SQVTM, CDR2 ANQGSEA, per germline. Trimming removed 4 bases at V and 0 bases at J, with 9 bases between. The CDR3 region has the DNA TGCAGCGTTGCGGGCAGACTGAACACTGAAGCTTTCTTT. Translating it yields CSVAGRLNTEAFF.

The V and J genes are TRBV7-9 and TRBJ2-7; 8 nucleotides align to TRBD1. CDR3 length: 12 residues. After removal of 10 bases from V and 3 bases from J, the junction contained 5 bases not matched to a gene. Germline CDR1 reads SEHNR; CDR2 reads FQNEAQ (reference sequence). The CDR3 DNA reads as TGTGCCATCGGGGACAGGAACTACGAGCAGTACTTC. It specifies CAIGDRNYEQYF.

The genes are TRBV7-9 and TRBJ1-1; TRBD1 might be the D (5 bases). CDR1 is SEHNR, CDR2 FQNEAQ, per germline (reference sequence). The CDR3 runs to 15 residues. V shed 5 bases and J shed 0 bases, with 13 bases lying between them. In DNA form, the CDR3 reads TGTGCCAGCAGCCAATTAGACAGATTGAACACTGAAGCTTTCTTT. Its translation is CASSQLDRLNTEAFF.

V is TRBV19 and J is TRBJ1-2; 9 bases map to TRBD1. Trimming took 9 bases from V and 8 from J; bases not matched to a gene: 10. Germline V CDR1 and CDR2: LNHDA, SQIVND (reference sequence). CDR3 length: 13 amino acids. The CDR3 spells CASTNRGRRGYTF. Written as DNA, the CDR3 is TGTGCCAGCACTAACAGGGGGCGGAGGGGCTACACCTTC.

The V gene is TRBV4-2, the J gene TRBJ2-2; no clear D. This CDR3 is built from 16 residues. Germline values: CDR1 LGHNA, CDR2 YNFKEQ. Trimming pared 1 base from V and 0 bases from J, leaving 9 bases between. Here the CDR3 DNA reads TGTGCCAGCAGCCAAGCGACTCGTTCGAACACCGGGGAGCTGTTTTTT. Its translation is CASSQATRSNTGELFF.

V gene TRBV2 combines with J gene TRBJ2-5; D not resolved. CDR3 length: 12 amino acids. V lost 8 bases and J lost 2, with 9 bases in between. Germline CDR1 and CDR2: SNHLY and FYNNEI. CDR3 loop: CASLAAQETQYF. The CDR3 bases are TGTGCCAGCTTGGCAGCACAAGAGACCCAGTACTTC.

V usage is TRBV7-9 and J usage is TRBJ2-1; D is possibly TRBD1 (6 bases). This CDR3 spans 13 amino acids. CDR1 and CDR2 from the germline V gene are SEHNR and FQNEAQ (reference sequence). V was shortened by 5 bases and J by 9 bases, with 14 bases between the two germline ends. The CDR3 reads CASSPQGFGEQFF. The CDR3 bases are TGTGCCAGCAGCCCGCAGGGGTTTGGTGAGCAGTTCTTC.

The V and J genes are TRBV2 and TRBJ1-5; D perhaps matches TRBD1 (5 bases). V shed 6 bases and J shed 2 bases, with 5 bases lying between them. Germline CDR1 is SNHLY and CDR2 is FYNNEI. The CDR3 has 12 residues. The CDR3 sequence: CASRQGNQPQHF. The CDR3 DNA sequence: TGTGCCAGCAGACAGGGCAATCAGCCCCAGCATTTT.

The chain uses TRBV2 and TRBJ1-5; D may be TRBD1 (5 bases). The V end was cut by 6 bases, the J end by 0 bases, with 9 bases between. CDR3 length: 14 amino acids. The germline CDR1 and CDR2 sequences are SNHLY and FYNNEI. The CDR3 region has the DNA TGTGCCAGCAGGCAGGGTTATAGCAATCAGCCCCAGCATTTT. Amino acid sequence: CASRQGYSNQPQHF.

The CDR3 spells CASSPTSVGAYTGELFF. CDR3 in DNA: TGTGCCAGCAGCCCTACTAGCGTCGGAGCGTACACCGGGGAGCTGTTTTTT. The gene calls are TRBV27 and TRBJ2-2, with 7 positions matching TRBD2. J was trimmed by 3 bases and V by 6 bases; bases with no gene match: 13. In germline, CDR1 is MNHEY, CDR2 SMNVEV (reference sequence). This CDR3 has 17 amino acids.

This chain connects TRBV6-5 to TRBJ2-7, with 7 nucleotides matching TRBD1. CDR1 and CDR2 (germline): MNHEY, SVGAGI. The CDR3 totals 12 residues. Germline trimming cut 7 bases from V and 6 bases from J; bases unmatched to any gene: 6. This chain's CDR3 is CASTATGAEQYF. Written as DNA, the CDR3 is TGTGCCAGCACCGCTACAGGGGCCGAGCAGTACTTC.

The chain combines TRBV2 with TRBJ2-2; TRBD2 matches 11 bases. V lost 5 bases, J lost 7 bases, and 9 bases stayed unmatched. This CDR3 is 16 amino acids long. Germline values: CDR1 SNHLY, CDR2 FYNNEI. The CDR3 bases are TGTGCCAGCAGTAACGGACTAGCGGGTCCCTTCGGGGAGCTGTTTTTT. Protein: CASSNGLAGPFGELFF.

This clone was seen once. CDR3 DNA: TGTGCCAGCAGTTTCGTCGCTTATTCCTATGGCTACACCTTC. Translating it yields CASSFVAYSYGYTF. V gene TRBV28 combines with J gene TRBJ1-2; D remains ambiguous. CDR1 is MDHEN, CDR2 SYDVKM, per germline. The CDR3 runs to 14 residues. V was trimmed by 3 bases and J by 4 bases, leaving 12 bases between them.

Turning to this clone: The same CDR3 arises from other DNA sequences in this sample as well. V and J are TRBV28 and TRBJ2-5; possibly TRBD2 for D (6 bases). Trimming took 3 bases from V and 3 from J, leaving 8 bases between them. Germline CDR1 is MDHEN and CDR2 is SYDVKM. The CDR3 is made up of 13 amino acids. CDR3: CASSFGGEETQYF. The DNA of the CDR3 is TGTGCCAGCAGTTTTGGAGGGGAAGAGACCCAGTACTTC. Looking up the rest from reference TRBV28 and TRBJ2-5 gives the full variable domain: DVKVTQSSRYLVKRTGEKVFLECVQDMDHENMFWYRQDPGLGLRLIYFSYDVKMKEKGDIPEGYSVSREKKERFSLILESASTNQTSMYLCASSFGGEETQYFGPGTRLLVL.

In its sample, this clone was seen once. The rearrangement joins TRBV19 to TRBJ1-1; D remains ambiguous. CDR3 length: 15 amino acids. Deletions cut 7 bases from V and 4 bases from J, with 19 bases between. Per the germline V gene, CDR1 is LNHDA and CDR2 is SQIVND (reference sequence). The CDR3 bases are TGTGCCAGTAAACCCCTACTCGGTGATTTCACTGAAGCTTTCTTT. Protein product: CASKPLLGDFTEAFF.

The chain is built from TRBV7-2 and TRBJ1-1; 8 bases are a match to TRBD1. V lost 5 bases, J lost 1 base, and 3 bases stayed unmatched. CDR3 length: 14 amino acids. In germline, CDR1 is SGHTA, CDR2 FQGNSA. CDR3 sequence: CASSSTGGNTEAFF. The CDR3 nucleotides are TGTGCCAGCAGCAGTACAGGGGGGAACACTGAAGCTTTCTTT.

This rearrangement joins TRBV28 to TRBJ2-7; TRBD2 might be the D (6 bases). The germline V gene encodes CDR1 MDHEN and CDR2 SYDVKM. Trimming stripped 6 bases from V and 0 bases from J, with 15 bases between. The length of the CDR3 is 15 residues. CDR3 loop: CASRVSSEISYEQYF. CDR3 sequence (DNA): TGTGCCAGCAGGGTATCTAGCGAGATCTCCTACGAGCAGTACTTC. Combining the CDR3 with reference TRBV28 and TRBJ2-7 gives the whole variable domain DVKVTQSSRYLVKRTGEKVFLECVQDMDHENMFWYRQDPGLGLRLIYFSYDVKMKEKGDIPEGYSVSREKKERFSLILESASTNQTSMYLCASRVSSEISYEQYFGPGTRLTVT.

This chain links TRBV10-3 with TRBJ1-4; D may be TRBD1 (5 bases). The CDR3 loop spans 12 amino acids. Germline V gives CDR1 ENHRY, CDR2 SYGVKD. The V gene lost 4 bases and the J gene lost 6 bases, with 6 bases spanning the gap. DNA for the CDR3: TGTGCCATCAGTGGGGGGGATGAAAAACTGTTTTTT. The encoded protein is CAISGGDEKLFF.

CDR3 DNA: TGTGCCAGCAGGCCGGAACGTAACACTGAAGCTTTCTTT. It yields the protein CASRPERNTEAFF. The chain uses TRBV7-9 and TRBJ1-1; no definite D call. V gave up 6 bases and J gave up 2 bases, with 10 bases separating them. The CDR3 has 13 amino acids. CDR1 and CDR2 (germline): SEHNR, FQNEAQ (reference sequence). The full variable domain, completed using reference TRBV7-9 and TRBJ1-1, is DTGVSQNPRHKITKRGQNVTFRCDPISEHNRLYWYRQTLGQGPEFLTYFQNEAQLEKSRLLSDRFSAERPKGSFSTLEIQRTEQGDSAMYLCASRPERNTEAFFGQGTRLTVV.

This chain joins TRBV10-1 and TRBJ2-3; possibly TRBD1 for D (5 bases). Trimming took 10 bases from V and 0 from J, leaving 14 bases between them. The V gene's germline CDR1 is WNHNN and CDR2 SYGVQD (reference sequence). The CDR3 length is 14 residues. CDR3 nucleotides: TGCGCCACCAGAGGACAAGGAAGCACAGATACGCAGTATTTT. It specifies CATRGQGSTDTQYF.